This TCR beta chain emerged from a study of OX40 agonist ivuxolimab in advanced cancers. For the study in its entirety: Ivuxolimab was a fully human IgG2 agonistic monoclonal antibody targeting the costimulatory receptor OX40 (CD134). Intravenous ivuxolimab was administered to patients every 2 weeks at six dose levels: 0.01, 0.1, 0.3, 1.5, 3 and 10 mg/kg. Of the 50 to 55 patients in dose escalation, some 20 had hepatocellular carcinoma, some 15 had melanoma, 9 had renal cell carcinoma and 9 had head and neck cancer. In the dose-escalation cohort, approximately 80% of patients were male, and the mean age was around 60 years with a range of about 20 to 80. Prior anti-PD-1, anti-PD-L1 or anti-CTLA-4 therapy was permitted, and roughly two fifths of dose-escalation patients had received checkpoint inhibitors. Partial responses occurred in three dose-escalation patients: two with cutaneous melanoma and one with hepatocellular carcinoma. The point of sequencing TCRbeta in the periphery was to test whether ivuxolimab changed TCR sequence diversity and drove clonal T-cell expansion. The monotherapy dose-escalation portion (N of about 52 patients) of the phase I ivuxolimab trial is reported in the paper.

The trial excluded patients who had a history of autoimmune disease or were on systemic immunosuppression. Peripheral blood for TCR sequencing was collected from all dose cohorts at baseline, on cycle 4 day 1, and on cycle 7 day 1. Samples came from an open-label, multicenter, first-in-human phase I dose-escalation trial of ivuxolimab. The trial enrolled adults with locally advanced or metastatic head and neck squamous cell, hepatocellular, melanoma or renal cell carcinoma. Before TCR sequencing, CD4+ and CD8+ T cells were separately sorted from peripheral blood. As to this clone: Its antigen is currently not known. There are no base qualities to consult, and no much larger clone falls within one base.

Genomic DNA was extracted from sorted cells for sequencing of the TCRbeta CDR3 region. The immunoSEQ Assay was used to sequence the TCRbeta CDR3 regions. The source is immuneACCESS, and TCRdb retained only in-frame sequences with V and J called. Part of the clones is not carried over; for the studies checked, unresolved V genes explain less than half of this, and the remainder is unexplained. The sample contains 85,000 to 130,000 clones, around nine tenths of them found a single time. The ten largest clones take up approximately 0.5% of the sample. Study-wide conclusions, independent of this receptor: After ivuxolimab, more expanded clones were found on average in CD8+ T cells than in CD4+ T cells. In partial responders in the 0.1-3.0 mg/kg groups, normalized peripheral clonal expansion was found to be among the lowest, especially among CD8+ T cells. Low levels of normalized T-cell clonal expansion were also seen in some patients who did not respond. The antigen specificity of the clonally expanded peripheral T cells was not determined. Clonal expansion of both CD4+ and CD8+ blood T cells was observed from baseline to week 6 at doses 0.1 to 3.0 mg/kg.

This specimen was CD4+ or CD8+ T cells sorted from blood, taken in a trial of the OX40 agonist ivuxolimab. The sequence derives from an adult with an advanced solid tumor such as melanoma, head and neck, liver or kidney cancer.

The nucleotide sequence reads as follows: TGTGCCAGCAGTTCGCCTACGACAGATCAGCCCCAGCATTTT. The translation is CASSSPTTDQPQHF. Here the chain combines TRBV6-5 and TRBJ1-5, and TRBD1 may be the D gene, going by 5 matching bases. From the cysteine up to the phenylalanine, the CDR3 has a length of 14 residues. Solely the CDR3 DNA is kept, with 42 bases framed from the first base. At the junction V is shortened by 4 bases and J by 5 bases, with 12 bases in between. The germline V gene supplies CDR1 MNHEY and CDR2 SVGAGI.